The 30 T cell receptor beta chains listed next were all sequenced from one sample in a study of radiation and T cells in renal cell carcinoma. The protocol was immunoSEQ multiplex PCR, while the TCRdb copy is restricted to in-frame clones and leaves out a portion. The repertoire holds 160,000 or so clones, with over 80% as singletons. Noted time point: blood 2 weeks post-SBRT. Sample treatment: 15 Gy SBRT to primary tumor, nephrectomy 4 weeks later. The sequencing used blood, collected from a patient whose treatment included radiotherapy and nephrectomy. The receptor source for this set is a woman in her fifties or sixties with renal cell carcinoma.

The chain recombines TRBV15 with TRBJ1-6; D unresolved. The CDR3 is 16 residues long. CDR1 is LNHNV, CDR2 YYDKDF, per germline (reference sequence). V lost 0 bases to trimming and J lost 0 bases, with 6 bases between them. The CDR3: CATSRDGSSYNSPLHF. CDR3 nucleotides: TGTGCCACCAGCAGAGACGGGAGCTCCTATAATTCACCCCTCCACTTT.

The chain is built from TRBV10-3 and TRBJ1-1, with D possibly being TRBD1 (5 bases). V lost 0 bases to trimming and J lost 2 bases, with 16 bases between them. CDR3 length equals 17 residues. CDR1 and CDR2 from the germline V gene are ENHRY and SYGVKD. The CDR3 loop reads CAISESGGLGPNTEAFF. Written as DNA, the CDR3 is TGTGCCATCAGTGAGTCGGGGGGTTTGGGACCAAACACTGAAGCTTTCTTT.

V and J are TRBV19 and TRBJ1-5; D might be TRBD1 (5 bases). The germline V and J ends were trimmed by 0 bases and 4 bases, with 10 bases remaining between them. The germline V gene has CDR1 LNHDA and CDR2 SQIVND (reference sequence). The CDR3 runs to 15 residues. The CDR3 DNA reads as TGTGCCAGTAGTATAGATTCGACAGTTAATCAGCCCCAGCATTTT. This encodes CASSIDSTVNQPQHF.

The rearrangement uses TRBV30 and TRBJ1-2; D gene ambiguous. CDR1 is GTSNPN and CDR2 is SVGIG in the germline V gene (reference sequence). V lost 0 bases and J 5 bases, leaving 4 bases between the germline ends. CDR3 size: 11 residues. The CDR3 here is CAWSVPYGYTF. The CDR3 DNA follows: TGTGCCTGGAGTGTACCGTATGGCTACACCTTC.

The rearrangement joins TRBV30 to TRBJ2-7; D gene ambiguous. The CDR3 extends over 12 amino acids. The germline V and J ends were trimmed by 2 bases and 0 bases, with 5 bases remaining between them. Germline V lookup: CDR1 GTSNPN, CDR2 SVGIG (reference sequence). The CDR3 loop reads CAWSTTSYEQYF. CDR3 bases: TGTGCCTGGAGTACTACCTCCTACGAGCAGTACTTC.

The chain carries TRBV5-4 and TRBJ1-2, with 7 bases matching TRBD1. Germline V lookup: CDR1 SGHNT, CDR2 YYREEE (reference sequence). The CDR3 spans 13 residues. The ends lost 4 bases at V and 8 bases at J; junction bases unmatched: 8. DNA of the CDR3: TGTGCCAGCAGCCTAAGGACAGGATTCGGCTACACCTTC. Translating gives CASSLRTGFGYTF.

This chain connects TRBV13 to TRBJ2-7; 8 bases match TRBD2. V shed 5 bases, J shed 3 bases, and the junction held 3 bases outside the gene matches. Germline CDR1 and CDR2: PRHDT and FYEKMQ (reference sequence). The CDR3 covers 13 residues. In nucleotides, the CDR3 is TGTGCCAGCAGCCACCTAGCGGGCTACGAGCAGTACTTC. Translated: CASSHLAGYEQYF. The full variable domain, its missing parts supplied by reference TRBV13 and TRBJ2-7, is AAGVIQSPRHLIKEKRETATLKCYPIPRHDTVYWYQQGPGQDPQFLISFYEKMQSDKGSIPDRFSAQQFSDYHSELNMSSLELGDSALYFCASSHLAGYEQYFGPGTRLTVT.

The chain recombines TRBV10-2 with TRBJ2-7; TRBD2 matches at 9 bases. This CDR3 is built from 14 residues. The V gene's germline CDR1 is WSHSY and CDR2 SAAADI. The trim removed 7 bases at V and 5 bases at J, leaving 9 bases unmatched. The CDR3 here is CASTPAGGGHEQYF. As DNA, the CDR3 is TGCGCCAGCACCCCGGCGGGGGGGGGCCACGAGCAGTACTTC.

The V gene is TRBV6-5, the J gene TRBJ1-1, with TRBD1 as a possible D gene (6 bases). Trimming pared 2 bases from V and 1 base from J, leaving 11 bases between. The CDR3 is 15 residues long. Germline CDR1 reads MNHEY; CDR2 reads SVGAGI. The CDR3 region is CASSYGTGWNTEAFF. CDR3 nucleotides: TGTGCCAGCAGTTACGGAACAGGGTGGAACACTGAAGCTTTCTTT.

This chain links TRBV6-6 with TRBJ2-5; the D is unclear. The germline V gene has CDR1 MNHNY and CDR2 SVGAGI (reference sequence). This CDR3 is built from 12 residues. The V end was cut by 1 base, the J end by 5 bases, with 5 bases between. CDR3 nucleotides: TGTGCCAGCAGTTACTGGTCGGAGACCCAGTACTTC. Protein sequence: CASSYWSETQYF.

The V gene is TRBV11-1, the J gene TRBJ2-3; D possibly matches TRBD1 or TRBD2 (6 bases each). This CDR3 contains 15 residues. V gave up 5 bases and J gave up 1 base, with 13 bases separating them. Per the germline V gene, CDR1 is SGHAT and CDR2 is FQDESV (reference sequence). CDR3 amino acids: CASSPSGGRTDTQYF. The CDR3 coding sequence is TGTGCCAGCAGCCCGAGTGGGGGGCGCACAGATACGCAGTATTTT.

The chain carries TRBV2 and TRBJ2-3; D might be TRBD2 (5 bases). CDR3 length: 11 amino acids. Germline V gene sequence: CDR1 SNHLY, CDR2 FYNNEI. V gave up 6 bases and J gave up 8 bases, with 9 bases separating them. CDR3 amino acids: CASSPSGTQYF. CDR3 in DNA: TGTGCCAGCAGCCCGAGCGGTACGCAGTATTTT. The entire variable domain, with the rest obtained from reference TRBV2 and TRBJ2-3, is as follows: EPEVTQTPSHQVTQMGQEVILRCVPISNHLYFYWYRQILGQKVEFLVSFYNNEISEKSEIFDDQFSVERPDGSNFTLKIRSTKLEDSAMYFCASSPSGTQYFGPGTRLTVL.

This clone was seen just once. The genes are TRBV15 and TRBJ1-6, with 8 bases matching TRBD1. The length of the CDR3 is 16 residues. Trimming at V came to 3 bases and at J to 7 bases, leaving 8 bases not matched to a gene. CDR1 is LNHNV and CDR2 is YYDKDF in the germline V gene (reference sequence). CDR3: CATSRDREAWNSPLHF. CDR3 coding DNA: TGTGCCACCAGCAGGGACAGGGAGGCTTGGAATTCACCCCTCCACTTT.

This chain joins TRBV7-2 and TRBJ1-6; D unresolved. The germline CDR1 and CDR2 sequences are SGHTA and FQGNSA. The CDR3 totals 15 residues. Trimming took 2 bases from V and 8 from J, leaving 13 bases between them. The CDR3 DNA is TGTGCCAGCAGCTTAAATCCGGTTTCACATTCACCCCTCCACTTT. It specifies CASSLNPVSHSPLHF. Looking up the rest from reference TRBV7-2 and TRBJ1-6 gives the full variable domain: GAGVSQSPSNKVTEKGKDVELRCDPISGHTALYWYRQSLGQGLEFLIYFQGNSAPDKSGLPSDRFSAERTGGSVSTLTIQRTQQEDSAVYLCASSLNPVSHSPLHFGNGTRLTVT.

This clone was detected once. This CDR3 is CASSQSGSGANVLTF. The CDR3 DNA reads as TGTGCCAGCAGCCAGTCAGGCTCTGGGGCCAACGTCCTGACTTTC. This sequence joins TRBV5-6 and TRBJ2-6; D uncertain. Per the germline V gene, CDR1 is SGHDT and CDR2 is YYEEEE. V lost 4 bases and J lost 0, with 8 bases in between. The CDR3 contains 15 residues.

The chain employs TRBV6-5 and TRBJ1-4; 10 nucleotides agree with TRBD1. The CDR3 runs 16 residues. CDR1 is MNHEY, CDR2 SVGAGI, per germline. Trimming cost V 2 bases and J 12 bases; bases outside gene matches: 12. The CDR3 nucleotides read TGTGCCAGCAGTTACAGAGGACAGGGGGGGCTCGTGGAACTGTTTTTT. Protein sequence: CASSYRGQGGLVELFF.

This chain connects TRBV10-3 to TRBJ2-7, with 7 bases matching TRBD1. This CDR3 contains 16 residues. From germline, CDR1 is ENHRY and CDR2 SYGVKD. The junction had 11 bases not matched to a gene; V was cut back by 2 bases and J by 4 bases. The CDR3 loop reads CAISESSEGARYEQYF. The CDR3 DNA reads TGTGCCATCAGTGAGAGCTCAGAGGGGGCCCGGTACGAGCAGTACTTC.

The chain recombines TRBV29-1 with TRBJ1-1; D is unclear. CDR1 is SQVTM, CDR2 ANQGSEA, per germline. Deletions cut 7 bases from V and 10 bases from J, with 19 bases between. The CDR3 covers 12 residues. The CDR3 spells CSAGEGAFGAFF. The CDR3 nucleotides read TGCAGCGCCGGGGAGGGAGCTTTCGGAGCTTTCTTT.

This clone turned up a few times. The chain joins TRBV19 to TRBJ1-5, with no clear D. The CDR3 spans 14 residues. V was cut by 0 bases and J by 6 bases, with 9 bases left in between. Germline lookup yields CDR1 LNHDA and CDR2 SQIVND (reference sequence). DNA of the CDR3: TGTGCCAGTAGTATAGACGAGTCGGGTCAGCCCCAGCATTTT. Its protein product is CASSIDESGQPQHF.

This clone has a handful of counts. V usage is TRBV11-2 and J usage is TRBJ1-6; D is possibly TRBD1 (5 bases). The CDR3 totals 13 residues. The germline V gene encodes CDR1 SGHAT and CDR2 FQNNGV. With 4 bases removed from V and 8 bases from J, the gap between germline ends came to 9 bases. The DNA for the CDR3 is TGTGCCAGCAGCTCCGCGGGGGATTCACCCCTCCACTTT. Encoded protein: CASSSAGDSPLHF.

The rearrangement links TRBV2 to TRBJ1-4; D ambiguous. The V and J ends lost 7 bases and 8 bases respectively, with 17 bases between them. The CDR3 runs to 14 residues. Germline assignment: CDR1 SNHLY and CDR2 FYNNEI. As DNA, the CDR3 is TGTGCCAGCATAATTGACATCGCACGCGAAAAACTGTTTTTT. It is translated as CASIIDIAREKLFF.

The chain recombines TRBV5-6 with TRBJ2-7; the D call may be TRBD1 or TRBD2 (5 bases each). V lost 3 bases to trimming and J lost 0 bases, with 16 bases between them. CDR1 is SGHDT, CDR2 YYEEEE, per germline. The CDR3 runs 16 residues. The CDR3 DNA sequence: TGTGCCAGCAGCTCCCCCGGGACGGAGAGCTCCTACGAGCAGTACTTC. This translates into CASSSPGTESSYEQYF.

The chain uses TRBV4-2 and TRBJ2-7; D might be TRBD2 (5 bases). Trimming stripped 0 bases from V and 0 bases from J, with 6 bases between. The germline gives CDR1 LGHNA, CDR2 YNFKEQ. CDR3 length: 14 amino acids. CDR3 in amino acids: CASSQDEGSYEQYF. The CDR3 DNA reads as TGTGCCAGCAGCCAAGACGAGGGCTCCTACGAGCAGTACTTC.

The rearrangement uses TRBV27 and TRBJ1-1; TRBD1 matches at 9 bases. Germline loops: CDR1 MNHEY, CDR2 SMNVEV (reference sequence). J was trimmed by 6 bases and V by 4 bases; bases with no gene match: 6. This CDR3 contains 14 residues. CDR3 sequence: CASSSTGGGSEAFF. CDR3 DNA sequence: TGTGCCAGCAGTTCGACAGGGGGAGGATCTGAAGCTTTCTTT.

V and J are TRBV4-3 and TRBJ1-2; 8 nucleotides agree with TRBD1. Trimming at V came to 2 bases and at J to 6 bases, leaving 8 bases not matched to a gene. Per the germline V gene, CDR1 is LGHNA and CDR2 is YSLEER. This CDR3 contains 15 residues. DNA of the CDR3: TGCGCCAGCAGCCAATTCACAGGGGGGATGGATGGCTACACCTTC. This sequence encodes CASSQFTGGMDGYTF.

The V gene is TRBV2, the J gene TRBJ2-4; D may correspond to TRBD1 or TRBD2 (5 bases each). Deletions cut 8 bases from V and 9 bases from J, with 14 bases between. CDR1 SNHLY and CDR2 FYNNEI come from the germline V gene. CDR3 length: 12 residues. The DNA for the CDR3 is TGTGCCAGCCGGGACGTTGGAAGCATTCAGTACTTC. Residues: CASRDVGSIQYF.

The V gene is TRBV15, the J gene TRBJ1-4; D remains ambiguous. The CDR3 is 14 amino acids. Trimming took 1 base from V and 0 from J, leaving 3 bases between them. CDR1 and CDR2 from the germline V gene are LNHNV and YYDKDF (reference sequence). In nucleotides, the CDR3 is TGTGCCACCAGCAGAGGTGCAACTAATGAAAAACTGTTTTTT. Its translation is CATSRGATNEKLFF.

Details on this clone: The identical CDR3 is also encoded by other nucleotide sequences in the sample. The rearrangement links TRBV7-9 to TRBJ1-2, with D hard to call. V gave up 1 base and J gave up 2 bases, with 2 bases separating them. Germline values: CDR1 SEHNR, CDR2 FQNEAQ (reference sequence). The CDR3 is made up of 12 amino acids. CDR3 protein: CASSLENYGYTF. CDR3 sequence (DNA): TGTGCCAGCAGCTTAGAGAACTATGGCTACACCTTC.

The chain couples TRBV30 to TRBJ2-1; D not certain. V was shortened by 3 bases and J by 0 bases, with 21 bases between the two germline ends. CDR1 is GTSNPN, CDR2 SVGIG, per germline (reference sequence). This CDR3 has 18 amino acids. CDR3 sequence reads: CAWRRRTLSWGSYNEQFF. CDR3 coding DNA: TGTGCCTGGAGGCGTCGAACCCTTTCTTGGGGCTCCTACAATGAGCAGTTCTTC.

The sample holds a few counts of this clone. The rearrangement uses TRBV30 and TRBJ1-1, with unresolved D. The germline gives CDR1 GTSNPN, CDR2 SVGIG (reference sequence). The CDR3 totals 12 residues. Between the trimmed V and J ends, which lost 0 bases and 11 bases, there was a span of 13 bases. The CDR3 is CAWSVFRNRAFF. The CDR3 DNA reads as TGTGCCTGGAGTGTATTCCGCAACCGGGCTTTCTTT.